This is a list of T cell receptor beta chains from one sample in a study of CD39 and CD103 CD8 tumor-infiltrating T cells. Libraries were prepared by immunoSEQ multiplex PCR; TCRdb keeps only in-frame clonotypes and omits some of them. The sample consists of 1,500 to 2,000 clones, around 67% of them appearing once. Sequencing used CD39- CD103- CD8+ T cells sorted from the tumor. These receptors originate from a human donor with head and neck squamous cell carcinoma. Each CDR3 is given with its conserved first and last residue. D genes are given only for firm matches. Part of the rows lack a size; the others show once, few, many or a class for expanded clones.

cdr3_aa cdr3_nt d_call j_call clone_size v_call
CASSQYKWYEQYF TGCGCCAGCAGCCAATATAAGTGGTACGAGCAGTACTTC NA TRBJ2-7 few TRBV4-3
CASSGSNTEAFF TGTGCCAGCAGTGGGTCGAACACTGAAGCTTTCTTT NA TRBJ1-1 few TRBV9
CASSHRQGKGEQYF TGTGCCAGCAGTCACCGACAGGGGAAGGGCGAGCAGTACTTC TRBD1 TRBJ2-7 NA TRBV27
CASSSMDRGLSEAQYF TGTGCCAGCAGCTCAATGGACAGGGGCCTCTCGGAGGCCCAGTACTTC TRBD1 TRBJ2-5 NA TRBV7-9
CASSYSNREQFF TGTGCCAGCAGTTACTCGAATCGTGAGCAGTTCTTC NA TRBJ2-1 NA TRBV6-5
CAWSALPGQGYEQYF TGTGCCTGGAGTGCTTTACCGGGACAGGGCTACGAGCAGTACTTC TRBD1 TRBJ2-7 once TRBV30
CASSVGLSGNTIYF TGTGCCAGCAGCGTGGGCCTGTCTGGAAACACCATATATTTT NA TRBJ1-3 once TRBV6-5
CASSPTGGGTEAFF TGTGCCAGCAGCCCTACTGGCGGGGGAACTGAAGCTTTCTTT NA TRBJ1-1 NA TRBV9
CASRPANTEAFF TGTGCCAGCAGGCCGGCGAACACTGAAGCTTTCTTT NA TRBJ1-1 NA TRBV28
CASSFNLGLAGTGELFF TGTGCCAGCAGTTTCAACCTTGGACTAGCGGGGACCGGGGAGCTGTTTTTT TRBD2 TRBJ2-2 NA TRBV27
CASSGGSTEGVQETQYF TGTGCCAGCAGCGGCGGGTCTACTGAGGGGGTCCAAGAGACCCAGTACTTC NA TRBJ2-5 NA TRBV7-8
CASSPASPIYGYTF TGTGCCAGCAGTCCGGCCAGTCCGATCTATGGCTACACCTTC NA TRBJ1-2 NA TRBV6-6
CASSRGQGDYNEQFF TGCGCCAGCAGCCGAGGACAGGGGGACTACAATGAGCAGTTCTTC TRBD1 TRBJ2-1 NA TRBV4-3
CASSLVSGGIGETQYF TGTGCCAGCAGTTTAGTCAGCGGGGGGATCGGAGAGACCCAGTACTTC TRBD2 TRBJ2-5 NA TRBV27
CASSLGLDNEQFF TGTGCCAGCAGCTTGGGACTTGACAATGAGCAGTTCTTC NA TRBJ2-1 NA TRBV7-6
CASSVLANNEQFF TGTGCCAGCAGTGTACTAGCGAACAATGAGCAGTTCTTC TRBD2 TRBJ2-1 NA TRBV6-4
CASHLTGYGYTF TGTGCCAGCCATCTGACAGGTTATGGCTACACCTTC NA TRBJ1-2 NA TRBV7-2
CASSTGISGNTIYF TGTGCCAGCAGTACAGGAATCTCTGGAAACACCATATATTTT NA TRBJ1-3 NA TRBV6-1
CASGGSSYEQYF TGTGCCAGCGGAGGGAGCTCCTACGAGCAGTACTTC NA TRBJ2-7 NA TRBV27
CASSVVRGSANTGELFF TGTGCCAGCAGCGTAGTCAGGGGGTCCGCGAACACCGGGGAGCTGTTTTTT TRBD1 TRBJ2-2 NA TRBV9
CGTREITQSRANVLTF TGTGGCACGCGTGAGATAACACAAAGTCGGGCCAACGTCCTGACTTTC NA TRBJ2-6 NA TRBV8-2
CASSQESSYNEQFF TGCGCCAGCAGCCAAGAGTCCTCCTACAATGAGCAGTTCTTC NA TRBJ2-1 NA TRBV4-3
CSVPNTEAFF TGCAGCGTACCAAACACTGAAGCTTTCTTT NA TRBJ1-1 NA TRBV29-1
CASTQARGEEETQYF TGCGCCAGCACCCAAGCGAGGGGGGAGGAAGAGACCCAGTACTTC NA TRBJ2-5 NA TRBV4-3
CALGRRDGDNEQFF TGTGCCCTGGGGAGGCGGGACGGCGACAATGAGCAGTTCTTC NA TRBJ2-1 once TRBV7-4
CASSYSNREFEQFF TGTGCCAGCAGTTACTCTAACAGGGAGTTTGAGCAGTTCTTC NA TRBJ2-1 NA TRBV6-5
CASSAREQSRANVLTF TGTGCCAGCAGTGCCAGGGAACAAAGTCGGGCCAACGTCCTGACTTTC NA TRBJ2-6 NA TRBV6-6
CASSYGSLGREQYF TGTGCCAGCAGCTATGGGTCACTAGGGCGCGAGCAGTACTTC NA TRBJ2-7 NA TRBV5-6
CASIGARASTDTQYF TGTGCCAGCATTGGCGCTAGGGCTAGCACAGATACGCAGTATTTT NA TRBJ2-3 NA TRBV2
CASSQYGQGPNYGYTF TGTGCCAGCAGTCAGTATGGACAGGGGCCAAACTATGGCTACACCTTC TRBD1 TRBJ1-2 large TRBV27
CASSDLSMVYGYTF TGCGCCAGCAGCGACTTGTCAATGGTATATGGCTACACCTTC NA TRBJ1-2 NA TRBV10-2
CASSLHANTGELFF TGTGCCAGCAGCTTGCACGCGAACACCGGGGAGCTGTTTTTT NA TRBJ2-2 NA TRBV9
CASSLGRAPTTEAFF TGTGCCAGCAGTTTAGGCAGGGCACCGACCACTGAAGCTTTCTTT NA TRBJ1-1 NA TRBV27
CATSRDGTAEYNEQFF TGTGCCACCAGCAGAGATGGGACAGCCGAGTACAATGAGCAGTTCTTC TRBD1 TRBJ2-1 NA TRBV15
CASSPGPGGTQAGETQYF TGTGCCAGCAGCCCCGGACCCGGAGGGACCCAGGCCGGGGAGACCCAGTACTTC NA TRBJ2-5 NA TRBV7-3
CARRGIIVSGNTIYF TGTGCCAGGAGAGGGATCATCGTTTCTGGAAACACCATATATTTT NA TRBJ1-3 NA TRBV21-1
CASSLKWGRLITGELFF TGTGCCAGCAGCTTGAAGTGGGGGAGACTAATAACCGGGGAGCTGTTTTTT NA TRBJ2-2 NA TRBV5-4
CAISESEQEALNTEAFF TGTGCCATCAGTGAGTCCGAACAGGAAGCCTTGAACACTGAAGCTTTCTTT NA TRBJ1-1 NA TRBV10-3
CASSFMTGGYTF TGTGCCAGCAGCTTCATGACCGGTGGCTACACCTTC NA TRBJ1-2 NA TRBV11-2
CASSVEGRGIPEQFF TGTGCCAGCAGCGTAGAGGGCAGGGGAATTCCTGAGCAGTTCTTC NA TRBJ2-1 NA TRBV9
CASSEGPTYYEQYF TGTGCCAGCAGTGAGGGACCCACTTACTACGAGCAGTACTTC NA TRBJ2-7 NA TRBV2
CAWSFPGTGREQYF TGTGCCTGGAGTTTTCCCGGGACAGGGCGTGAGCAGTACTTC TRBD1 TRBJ2-7 NA TRBV30
CATSRDRRQGARKNEQFF TGTGCCACCAGCAGAGATCGGCGACAGGGGGCCCGCAAGAATGAGCAGTTCTTC TRBD1 TRBJ2-1 few TRBV15